This TCR beta chain stems from a study of blood T cell repertoires in COVID-19. In the original analysis: Nucleated cell counts were estimated from reference gene primer amplification. Produced via immunoSEQ multiplex PCR; TCRdb's table is partial and in-frame only. V, J and clone size reflect that table, while D and trimming were determined from the DNA. The sample has roughly 250,000 clones, approximately 84% seen once. CDR3 length: 14 amino acids. Germline CDR1 reads ENHRY; CDR2 reads SYGVKD. V shed 6 bases and J 9 bases; nucleotides not matched to a gene: 9. The sequencing input was peripheral blood. The origin of this receptor is a man aged 45-60 years with active or convalescent COVID-19. V and J are TRBV10-3 and TRBJ2-1, with 9 bases matching TRBD1. CDR3 DNA sequence: TGTGCCATCAGCGACAGGGGGGAGATTGGTGAGCAGTTCTTC. It yields the protein CAISDRGEIGEQFF.